Presented here are 31 T cell receptor beta chains from one specimen sequenced in a study of blood T cell repertoires in COVID-19. Libraries were prepared by immunoSEQ multiplex PCR; TCRdb keeps only in-frame clonotypes and omits some of them. The sample includes 25,000 to 30,000 clones, 81% of them seen just once. The sequencing sample was made of peripheral blood. These receptor sequences come from a woman aged 55-69 years with acute or convalescent COVID-19.

J is TRBJ1-1 and V is TRBV30; D is undetermined. The CDR3 totals 13 residues. Germline CDR1 GTSNPN, CDR2 SVGIG (reference sequence). Trimming shortened V by 2 bases and J by 4 bases, and 11 bases separated the two germline ends. For the CDR3, the DNA is TGTGCCTGGAGTTTGTTACTCGGCACTGAAGCTTTCTTT. As protein: CAWSLLLGTEAFF.

The genes are TRBV2 and TRBJ2-2; 8 bases agree with TRBD2. Germline V CDR1 and CDR2: SNHLY, FYNNEI. The CDR3 runs 12 residues. The DNA of the CDR3 is TGTGGGACTAGCCTAGACACCGGGGAGCTGTTTTTT. Protein sequence: CGTSLDTGELFF.

This clone was seen more than once but under ten times. CDR3 in amino acids: CATKGGGLENTEAFF. The CDR3 coding sequence is TGTGCCACCAAAGGGGGTGGGCTTGAGAACACTGAAGCTTTCTTT. The gene calls are TRBV24-1 and TRBJ1-1, with D perhaps TRBD1 (6 bases). The germline V gene encodes CDR1 KGHDR and CDR2 SFDVKD. The CDR3 runs to 15 residues. Trimming stripped 8 bases from V and 1 base from J, with 16 bases between.

The rearrangement uses TRBV30 and TRBJ1-1; D ambiguous. This CDR3 has 13 amino acids. Trimming removed 0 bases from V and 2 bases from J, with 7 bases in between. In germline, CDR1 is GTSNPN, CDR2 SVGIG (reference sequence). The CDR3 DNA reads TGTGCCTGGAGTGTCTCCTTTAACACTGAAGCTTTCTTT. Translated: CAWSVSFNTEAFF.

This clone was seen a single time. The chain combines TRBV5-1 with TRBJ1-2; D unresolved. Germline V lookup: CDR1 SGHRS, CDR2 YFSETQ. Trimming shortened V by 1 base and J by 8 bases, and 24 bases separated the two germline ends. This CDR3 has 17 amino acids. The CDR3 reads CASSLSMGERAASGYTF. In DNA form, the CDR3 reads TGCGCCAGCAGCTTGTCCATGGGTGAGCGAGCGGCATCCGGCTACACCTTC.

In DNA, the CDR3 is TGCGCCAGCAGCCCTGTAGCGGGGGCCCATTACAATGAGCAGTTCTTC. Its translation: CASSPVAGAHYNEQFF. The chain uses TRBV5-1 and TRBJ2-1; 9 nucleotides agree with TRBD2. V dropped 4 bases and J dropped 4; count of bases not matched to a gene: 9. The CDR3 runs to 16 residues. The V gene's germline CDR1 is SGHRS and CDR2 YFSETQ.

V and J are TRBV5-8 and TRBJ1-1, with unresolved D. Trimming took off 4 bases at V and 1 base at J, with 14 bases between the two ends. Germline-derived CDR1 and CDR2 are SGHTS and YDEGEE. CDR3 length equals 15 residues. The CDR3 nucleotides read TGTGCCAGCAGCACCTCACCCCGGGGGAACACTGAAGCTTTCTTT. Residues: CASSTSPRGNTEAFF.

V is TRBV4-1 and J is TRBJ2-4; 12 bases are a match to TRBD2. Per germline, CDR1 MGHRA and CDR2 YSYEKL. The trim removed 4 bases at V and 6 bases at J, leaving 13 bases unmatched. The CDR3 is 18 residues long. The CDR3 protein is CASSPGILAGGYGNIQYF. In DNA form, the CDR3 reads TGCGCCAGCAGCCCGGGCATCCTAGCGGGGGGGTATGGAAACATTCAGTACTTC.

This clone was picked up one time. The rearrangement uses TRBV7-9 and TRBJ1-1, with 11 bases fitting TRBD1. The germline V gene has CDR1 SEHNR and CDR2 FQNEAQ (reference sequence). The CDR3 totals 15 residues. After removal of 4 bases from V and 5 bases from J, the junction contained 6 bases not matched to a gene. DNA of the CDR3: TGTGCCAGCAGCTGGGACAGGGGGTTGGGGACTGAAGCTTTCTTT. This gives the protein CASSWDRGLGTEAFF. The full variable domain, with the rest looked up from reference TRBV7-9 and TRBJ1-1, is DTGVSQNPRHKITKRGQNVTFRCDPISEHNRLYWYRQTLGQGPEFLTYFQNEAQLEKSRLLSDRFSAERPKGSFSTLEIQRTEQGDSAMYLCASSWDRGLGTEAFFGQGTRLTVV.

This chain links TRBV10-3 with TRBJ1-2; D unclear. CDR3 length equals 13 residues. Trimming cost V 5 bases and J 7 bases, with 14 bases left between them. In germline, CDR1 is ENHRY, CDR2 SYGVKD. For the CDR3, the DNA is TGTGCCATCAGTCCGACCGCGCCGGGTGGCTACACCTTC. Protein: CAISPTAPGGYTF.

The chain recombines TRBV5-1 with TRBJ1-2, with 9 bases fitting TRBD1. CDR3 length: 15 amino acids. J gave up 4 bases and V 3 bases, and 7 bases lay outside the gene matches. The germline V gene encodes CDR1 SGHRS and CDR2 YFSETQ. CDR3 sequence reads: CASSSGQGNSYGYTF. The CDR3 DNA reads as TGCGCCAGCAGCTCGGGACAGGGAAACAGCTATGGCTACACCTTC.

In its sample, this clone was seen a few times. The chain links TRBV5-1 to TRBJ1-6; 7 bases are a match to TRBD1. The CDR3 length is 15 residues. The V gene end was trimmed by 4 bases and the J gene end by 8 bases; junction bases not matched to a gene: 9. In germline, CDR1 is SGHRS, CDR2 YFSETQ. CDR3 loop: CASSTATTGDSPLHF. The CDR3 DNA is TGCGCCAGCAGCACGGCAACCACAGGGGATTCACCCCTCCACTTT.

The chain has TRBV30 and TRBJ2-2; TRBD1 is a possible D gene (6 bases). The CDR3 consists of 12 residues. Deletions cut 4 bases from V and 4 bases from J, with 7 bases between. Germline V gene data show CDR1 as GTSNPN and CDR2 as SVGIG (reference sequence). The CDR3 bases are TGTGCCTGGACCAGGGGCACCGGGGAGCTGTTTTTT. Protein: CAWTRGTGELFF.

The chain joins TRBV6-5 to TRBJ2-5; no definite D call. Trimming cost V 0 bases and J 5 bases, with 7 bases left between them. Germline values: CDR1 MNHEY, CDR2 SVGAGI. CDR3 size: 13 residues. The CDR3 region has the DNA TGTGCCAGCAGTTACTCCGGGTTGGAGACCCAGTACTTC. Translation: CASSYSGLETQYF.

This chain joins TRBV3-1 (or the pseudogene TRBV3-2) and TRBJ2-5; D might be TRBD2 (5 bases). CDR3 length: 14 residues. Germline V gene sequence: CDR1 LGHDT, CDR2 YNNKEL (reference sequence). V lost 5 bases, J lost 4 bases, and 14 bases lay in between. The DNA of the CDR3 is TGTGCCAGCAGCACTCAACTAGTACGAGAGACCCAGTACTTC. Translation: CASSTQLVRETQYF.

The rearrangement links TRBV21-1 to TRBJ2-7; the table names TRBD1, a call not compared with the DNA. TRBV21-1 is a known pseudogene. The CDR3 is made up of 13 amino acids. In DNA form, the CDR3 reads TGTGCCAGCAGCGGGGGACAATGCTACGAGCAGTACTTC. Translated: CASSGGQCYEQYF.

The chain joins TRBV2 to TRBJ1-1, with D hard to call. CDR3 length equals 12 residues. The V and J ends lost 3 bases and 7 bases respectively, with 9 bases between them. Germline V gene lookup returns CDR1 SNHLY and CDR2 FYNNEI. CDR3 sequence: CASSDEEDEAFF. CDR3 in DNA: TGTGCCAGCAGTGATGAGGAGGATGAAGCTTTCTTT.

The chain is built from TRBV9 and TRBJ1-2; the D gene is possibly TRBD1 (6 bases). The V end lost 4 bases, the J end lost 2 bases, and 15 bases lay between the germline ends. The CDR3 has 15 residues. Germline lookup yields CDR1 SGDLS and CDR2 YYNGEE. The CDR3 spells CASSPRGGRNYGYTF. Written as DNA, the CDR3 is TGTGCCAGCAGCCCGAGGGGGGGGAGGAACTATGGCTACACCTTC. The full variable domain, in which reference TRBV9 and TRBJ1-2 provide the parts outside the CDR3, is DSGVTQTPKHLITATGQRVTLRCSPRSGDLSVYWYQQSLDQGLQFLIQYYNGEERAKGNILERFSAQQFPDLHSELNLSSLELGDSALYFCASSPRGGRNYGYTFGSGTRLTVV.

The V and J genes are TRBV7-2 and TRBJ2-2, with D unresolved. Germline V gives CDR1 SGHTA, CDR2 FQGNSA. Trimming cost V 4 bases and J 7 bases, with 13 bases left between them. The CDR3 totals 14 residues. The CDR3: CASSSQKTGGELFF. The CDR3 DNA follows: TGTGCCAGCAGCTCCCAAAAAACGGGCGGGGAGCTGTTTTTT.

The CDR3 sequence is CASLQQGGNEQFF. CDR3 sequence (DNA): TGCGCCAGTTTGCAACAGGGTGGGAATGAGCAGTTCTTC. V gene TRBV5-1 combines with J gene TRBJ2-1; tentative D call: TRBD1 (6 bases). The ends were cut back, 8 bases at V and 7 bases at J, with 16 bases in the middle. This CDR3 comprises 13 residues. Germline CDR1 and CDR2: SGHRS and YFSETQ.

V is TRBV5-1 and J is TRBJ2-3; perhaps TRBD2 as D (5 bases). This CDR3 has 14 amino acids. Germline lookup yields CDR1 SGHRS and CDR2 YFSETQ. Trimming cost V 0 bases and J 8 bases, with 13 bases left between them. Written as DNA, the CDR3 is TGCGCCAGCAGCTTGGGGACGGCTCGGGGTACGCAGTATTTT. Translation gives CASSLGTARGTQYF. Full variable domain (outside the CDR3, taken from reference TRBV5-1 and TRBJ2-3): KAGVTQTPRYLIKTRGQQVTLSCSPISGHRSVSWYQQTPGQGLQFLFEYFSETQRNKGNFPGRFSGRQFSNSRSEMNVSTLELGDSALYLCASSLGTARGTQYFGPGTRLTVL.

CDR3 region: CASSDRGNSPLHF. For the CDR3, the DNA is TGTGCCAGCAGTGACAGGGGCAATTCACCCCTCCACTTT. The rearrangement links TRBV6-1 to TRBJ1-6; weak D call: TRBD1 (6 bases). The CDR3 totals 13 residues. Trimming removed 3 bases from V and 7 bases from J, with 7 bases in between. Germline CDR1 and CDR2: MNHNS and SASEGT.

V usage is TRBV20-1 and J usage is TRBJ1-1; D is ambiguous. Germline values: CDR1 DFQATT, CDR2 SNEGSKA (reference sequence). This CDR3 region has 9 residues. The V end lost 5 bases, the J end lost 10 bases, and 8 bases lay between the germline ends. DNA of the CDR3: TGCAGTGCTGGCCCTGGAGCTTTCTTT. Its protein product is CSAGPGAFF.

The chain joins TRBV28 to TRBJ2-7; 8 bases match TRBD1. CDR1 and CDR2 (germline): MDHEN, SYDVKM. The CDR3 length is 13 residues. Trimming cost V 5 bases and J 2 bases; bases outside gene matches: 2. The CDR3 here is CASSRTGTYEQYF. The CDR3 DNA sequence: TGTGCCAGCAGTCGGACAGGGACCTACGAGCAGTACTTC.

The chain has TRBV5-1 and TRBJ2-3, with a tentative D call TRBD2 (6 bases). The V and J ends lost 4 bases and 4 bases respectively, with 16 bases between them. Germline values: CDR1 SGHRS, CDR2 YFSETQ. The CDR3 consists of 15 residues. In DNA, the CDR3 is TGCGCCAGCAGCGCCCGGGACTTCGGGGCAGATACGCAGTATTTT. This sequence encodes CASSARDFGADTQYF.

The chain joins TRBV3-1 (or the pseudogene TRBV3-2) to TRBJ2-6, with 7 bases that match TRBD2. V shed 4 bases and J 0 bases; nucleotides not matched to a gene: 12. The V gene's germline CDR1 is LGHDT and CDR2 YNNKEL (reference sequence). The CDR3 runs to 19 residues. The CDR3 reads CASSRGISGAYSGANVLTF. DNA for the CDR3: TGTGCCAGCAGCCGAGGGATAAGCGGGGCCTACTCTGGGGCCAACGTCCTGACTTTC.

CDR3 in DNA: TGTGCCAGCACCCGAACGGGGGAGCAGTACTTC. Encoded protein: CASTRTGEQYF. The chain has TRBV5-5 and TRBJ2-7; a possible D gene is TRBD2 (5 bases). Trimming left V 6 bases short and J 7 bases short, with 11 bases between. Germline lookup yields CDR1 SGHKS and CDR2 YYEKEE (reference sequence). This CDR3 spans 11 amino acids.

The rearrangement links TRBV7-9 to TRBJ1-4; weak D call: TRBD1 (5 bases). The V end was cut by 1 base, the J end by 7 bases, with 10 bases between. The length of the CDR3 is 14 residues. Germline-derived CDR1 and CDR2 are SEHNR and FQNEAQ (reference sequence). The CDR3 DNA sequence: TGTGCCAGCAGCTTAGGCGCAGGGTCTGAAAAACTGTTTTTT. Translated: CASSLGAGSEKLFF.

V usage is TRBV7-9 and J usage is TRBJ1-3; possible D gene TRBD1, 5 bases. V was trimmed by 5 bases and J by 2 bases, leaving 13 bases between them. The V gene's germline CDR1 is SEHNR and CDR2 FQNEAQ (reference sequence). The CDR3 consists of 15 residues. The chain's CDR3 is CASSPGGGAGNTIYF. The CDR3 DNA follows: TGTGCCAGCAGCCCCGGTGGGGGGGCTGGAAACACCATATATTTT. The variable domain in full, with the rest retrieved from reference TRBV7-9 and TRBJ1-3, is DTGVSQNPRHKITKRGQNVTFRCDPISEHNRLYWYRQTLGQGPEFLTYFQNEAQLEKSRLLSDRFSAERPKGSFSTLEIQRTEQGDSAMYLCASSPGGGAGNTIYFGEGSWLTVV.

The CDR3 DNA follows: TGTGCCTGGAGTGGAAACAGGGGAGAGTCACCCCTCCACTTT. Its protein product is CAWSGNRGESPLHF. The chain couples TRBV30 to TRBJ1-6; 7 positions match TRBD1. CDR1 and CDR2 from the germline V gene are GTSNPN and SVGIG (reference sequence). This CDR3 has 14 residues. V lost 1 base, J lost 10 bases, and 7 bases stayed unmatched.

By share of the sample, this clone is hyperexpanded. V is TRBV19 and J is TRBJ1-2; TRBD1 is a possible D gene (6 bases). Germline V lookup: CDR1 LNHDA, CDR2 SQIVND (reference sequence). This CDR3 spans 14 amino acids. V was trimmed by 4 bases and J by 8 bases, leaving 17 bases between them. The CDR3 loop reads CASSSPGQLRGYTF. CDR3 DNA: TGTGCCAGTAGTAGTCCGGGACAACTCAGGGGCTACACCTTC.